The 2 T cell receptor beta chains below were found in one sample sequenced in a study of TIL therapy for anti-PD-1-resistant metastatic lung cancer. Sequencing used immunoSEQ v3. Sequencing was performed with immunoSEQ multiplex PCR; in TCRdb, only in-frame clones are kept and a portion is missing. Of 35,000 to 55,000 clones listed, around 80% were seen once; the top ten hold about 15%. Time point in this sample: pre-treatment sample, taken before nivolumab and TIL therapy. This material consisted of blood, taken at baseline. Receptors were obtained from a man aged 65 to 79 with non-small cell lung cancer.

This clone was seen only a few times. V is TRBV7-3 and J is TRBJ1-1; 9 nucleotides agree with TRBD1. Looked up from germline, CDR1 is SGHTA and CDR2 is FQGTGA. J gave up 5 bases and V 0 bases, and 4 bases lay outside the gene matches. The CDR3 covers 15 residues. The CDR3 DNA reads as TGTGCCAGCAGCTTAACCCCGACAGGGGGGACTGAAGCTTTCTTT. Encoded protein: CASSLTPTGGTEAFF.

The chain employs TRBV7-2 and TRBJ1-4; D possibly corresponds to TRBD1 (5 bases). The CDR3 length is 16 residues. Germline CDR1 and CDR2: SGHTA and FQGNSA. V was pared by 0 bases and J by 1 base, with 9 bases between. In DNA form, the CDR3 reads TGTGCCAGCAGCTTAGCGCAGGGTTTAACTAATGAAAAACTGTTTTTT. This translates into CASSLAQGLTNEKLFF.